One sample yielded the 14 T cell receptor beta chains listed below, sequenced in a study of Ad26.COV2.S vaccination and SARS-CoV-2 variants. Method: immunoSEQ multiplex PCR; TCRdb's copy keeps in-frame clones and lacks some. The sample contains some 340,000 clones, approximately 80% of which appear only once. As for treatment: around 19 received Ad26.COV2.S at low or high dose, single or two shots; 5 received placebo; per-sample allocation not given. Sampling took place 63 days after the first vaccine or placebo injection. Sample: peripheral blood, taken in a trial of Ad26.COV2.S vaccine versus placebo. The receptors shown here come from a person aged 18-65 years who received the Ad26.COV2.S COVID-19 vaccine or a placebo.

The chain has TRBV12-3 or TRBV12-4 and TRBJ2-7; D gene uncertain. This CDR3 contains 13 residues. The V and J ends lost 4 bases and 7 bases respectively, with 14 bases between them. The CDR3 spells CASSSRTSEEQYF. In nucleotides, the CDR3 is TGTGCCAGCAGTTCCCGGACGAGCGAGGAGCAGTACTTC.

V and J are TRBV7-6 and TRBJ1-4; D ambiguous. The germline V and J ends were trimmed by 4 bases and 8 bases, with 14 bases remaining between them. The CDR3 has 14 amino acids. Looked up from germline, CDR1 is SGHVS and CDR2 is FNYEAQ. The DNA of the CDR3 is TGTGCCAGCAGCTCGGAAGCGGAATTCGAAAAACTGTTTTTT. Its protein is CASSSEAEFEKLFF.

This sequence joins TRBV28 and TRBJ2-7, with D tentatively TRBD1 (6 bases). V lost 6 bases to trimming and J lost 6 bases, with 12 bases between them. The CDR3 has 12 residues. Per germline, CDR1 MDHEN and CDR2 SYDVKM. The CDR3 loop is CASREQGGEQYF. CDR3 in DNA: TGTGCCAGCAGAGAACAGGGTGGCGAGCAGTACTTC.

The chain uses TRBV19 and TRBJ2-7; TRBD2 matches 8 bases. Germline V gene lookup returns CDR1 LNHDA and CDR2 SQIVND (reference sequence). The junction had 4 bases not matched to a gene; V was cut back by 2 bases and J by 4 bases. This CDR3 comprises 14 residues. The CDR3 sequence: CASSITAGVYEQYF. CDR3 in DNA: TGTGCCAGTAGTATAACAGCGGGGGTATACGAGCAGTACTTC.

The chain carries TRBV4-1 and TRBJ1-2, with TRBD1 matching over 12 bases. The V and J ends lost 3 bases and 10 bases, in that order; junction bases with no gene match: 9. CDR1 and CDR2 from the germline V gene are MGHRA and YSYEKL. The length of the CDR3 is 15 residues. CDR3 nucleotides: TGCGCCAGCAGCCATCCGGGACAGGGGGCGCTTGCCTACACCTTC. Amino acid sequence: CASSHPGQGALAYTF.

This clone was detected only a few times. The CDR3 nucleotides are TGTGCCAGCAGCCGGCTAGGGGCAGGGGACTATGGCTACACCTTC. Residues: CASSRLGAGDYGYTF. The chain uses TRBV5-4 and TRBJ1-2; D perhaps matches TRBD1 (6 bases). Germline assignment: CDR1 SGHNT and CDR2 YYREEE (reference sequence). The V end lost 4 bases, the J end lost 3 bases, and 16 bases lay between the germline ends. The length of the CDR3 is 15 residues.

This chain links TRBV11-3 with TRBJ1-1, with D possibly matching TRBD1 (6 bases). The CDR3 has 15 residues. Trimming removed 2 bases at V and 5 bases at J, with 15 bases between. Looked up from germline, CDR1 is SGHNT and CDR2 is YENEEA. CDR3 sequence (DNA): TGTGCCAGCAGCTTAATGCAAACAGGGTTAACTGAAGCTTTCTTT. It codes for CASSLMQTGLTEAFF.

V is TRBV10-2 and J is TRBJ2-5, with a weak D call TRBD2 (6 bases). In germline, CDR1 is WSHSY, CDR2 SAAADI. The CDR3 covers 14 residues. The V and J ends lost 2 bases and 4 bases respectively, with 11 bases between them. The CDR3 sequence: CASSEPGLPETQYF. For the CDR3, the DNA is TGCGCCAGCAGTGAGCCGGGACTCCCAGAGACCCAGTACTTC.

The chain has TRBV5-1 and TRBJ1-2; possible D gene TRBD1, 5 bases. This CDR3 is 15 amino acids long. Trimming left V 0 bases short and J 4 bases short, with 13 bases between. Germline V gene data show CDR1 as SGHRS and CDR2 as YFSETQ. The CDR3 DNA sequence: TGCGCCAGCAGCTTGGCCGGGTCCGGGACCTATGGCTACACCTTC. This encodes CASSLAGSGTYGYTF.

The rearrangement uses TRBV7-9 and TRBJ1-4; 8 nucleotides agree with TRBD1. There are 17 residues in the CDR3. The V and J ends lost 3 bases and 12 bases, in that order; junction bases with no gene match: 18. Germline lookup yields CDR1 SEHNR and CDR2 FQNEAQ (reference sequence). CDR3 amino acids: CASSFGTGPTGHMELFF. CDR3 in DNA: TGTGCCAGCAGCTTTGGGACAGGACCAACGGGTCACATGGAACTGTTTTTT.

This clone was seen only a few times. V and J are TRBV28 and TRBJ1-5, with D possibly TRBD1 on 5 matching bases. Germline V gives CDR1 MDHEN, CDR2 SYDVKM. CDR3 length: 17 residues. Between the trimmed V and J ends, which lost 4 bases and 0 bases, there was a span of 16 bases. CDR3: CASSSYRRQSSNQPQHF. The CDR3 DNA sequence: TGTGCCAGCAGTTCATACCGAAGACAGTCTAGCAATCAGCCCCAGCATTTT.

The V call is TRBV6-5, the J call TRBJ2-1; perhaps TRBD2 as D (5 bases). In germline, CDR1 is MNHEY, CDR2 SVGAGI. Trimming stripped 4 bases from V and 2 bases from J, with 9 bases between. This CDR3 spans 14 amino acids. CDR3 DNA: TGTGCCAGCAGTTTCAGCGGAGCCTACAATGAGCAGTTCTTC. Translated: CASSFSGAYNEQFF.

The chain has TRBV29-1 and TRBJ2-3; no firm D call. Trimming took off 2 bases at V and 1 base at J, with 7 bases between the two ends. Per germline, CDR1 SQVTM and CDR2 ANQGSEA. This CDR3 is 13 amino acids long. CDR3 nucleotides: TGCAGCGTTGAAATTAAGCGCACAGATACGCAGTATTTT. Its translation is CSVEIKRTDTQYF.

The V call is TRBV21-1, the J call TRBJ1-5. TRBV21-1 is termed a pseudogene. CDR3 size: 20 residues. CDR3 nucleotide sequence: TGTGCCAGCAGCAAAGGGGAGCTGAAGGGACGAAGTACCCGGAGTCAGCCCCAGCATTTT. Residues: CASSKGELKGRSTRSQPQHF.